This TCR beta chain appears in the sequencing data of a study of shared clonotypes between healthy human individuals (dated by TCRdb to 2018 to 2020). At the level of the whole study: Three men and two women, aged 18 to 49 years, made up the cohort. Per donor, three plates each were used for CD4 naive and CD4 memory, two for CD8 naive, and one for CD8 memory. To estimate repertoire size and how much clonotypes are shared between individuals, the study performed deep sequencing of blood TCR repertoires from a few healthy adults. To increase sequencing depth and limit assay-specific biases, TCR repertoire library preparation and sequencing were carried out by different laboratories using diverse techniques. Leukapheresis yielded between about 0.85 and 10 billion PBMCs per donor. What the study reported, not specific to this receptor: Naive subsets generally had larger estimated clonotype richness than memory subsets did. Compared with non-shared clonotypes, the clonotypes found in all four sorted-subset donors had higher generation probabilities. Sampling was restricted to blood, and TCR repertoires in tissue are likely to differ from TCR repertoires in blood. Pairwise subsampling led to the expectation that sequencing depth would affect the degree of clonotype sharing among donors. Across a few donors, roughly 5.4% of naive CD4, around 3.5% of naive CD8, under 2.5% of memory CD4, and 0.4% to 0.45% of memory CD8 clonotypes were shared. Even with the large sequencing depth, rarefaction of the sorted-subset datasets indicated that sequencing was incomplete. The small number of donors limited the genetic and exposure-history diversity represented.

In regard to this clone: Its antigen target is currently unknown. No base qualities exist here, and no much larger clone lies one base off it.

Measured from the cysteine to the phenylalanine, the CDR3 is 15 residues long. Only the CDR3 region is kept as DNA, spanning 45 bases read in frame from base 1. Looking up the germline V gene yields CDR1 SNHLY and CDR2 FYNNEI. The germline ends are 13 bases apart after V is trimmed by 7 bases and J by 0 bases. The donors were healthy, HIV-negative adults with no recently reported acute infections or vaccinations. Only Caucasian adults living in Nashville, Tennessee, USA were represented among the donors. CD8 memory samples consisted of magnetically selected CD45RO+ cells combined with CCR7-negative CD45RA+ effector memory (TemRA) cells. Blood was obtained by leukapheresis, after which PBMCs were separated by Ficoll-Histopaque density gradient centrifugation and cryopreserved in liquid nitrogen vapor phase. Analytical flow cytometry was used to check the purity and quantity of each magnetically sorted T cell population. Each sorted fraction had its genomic DNA isolated and then quantified by UV absorbance on a Nanodrop 2000c.

Using the deep immunoSEQ assay, TCR CDR3 regions were amplified from genomic DNA by multiplex PCR. Genomic DNA extracted from each cell subset was distributed evenly over all wells of several immunoSEQ 96-well plates, and each plate served as one replicate. Each replicate PCR for sorted subsets received about 210 ng genomic DNA, equal to roughly 30,000 T cell genomes. Purified libraries were measured with a Qubit 3.0 fluorometer, size-checked on a Bioanalyzer 2100, and measured again with the KAPA Library Quantification kit. Every immunoSEQ 96-well plate was sequenced on a separate single-read 150-cycle Illumina NextSeq 550 flow cell. The authors' pipeline ran thus. Because the immunoSEQ output held only junctional sequences and lacked quality scores, the filtering could not match the filtering applied to full-length reads. Sequences were annotated with PyIR, a Python wrapper for IgBLAST v1.9, and V/J genes and CDR3 were assigned using IMGT germline references. Reads with weak V/J assignments (E-value above 1e-6), missing CDR3, stop codons, out-of-frame junctions, or ambiguous translated residues were removed. V3J clonotypes were defined as sequences sharing the same inferred V gene, J gene, and CDR3 amino acid sequence. Percentage overlap between repertoires was calculated by dividing the number of shared unique clonotypes by the size of the smaller repertoire. Three approaches were used to assess repertoire richness: RTK rarefaction, the Chao1 estimator, and Recon v2.1 estimates of unobserved clonotypes. OLGA was used to compute generation probabilities for all TCRbeta clonotypes that the gDNA method yielded from a few donors. The table comes from immuneACCESS by way of TCRdb, which keeps in-frame sequences with V and J called. Part of the clones is missing from these tables; in studies checked, under half for an unresolved V gene and the rest for unknown reasons. V, J and clone size are taken as reported in that table, and D and trimming were inferred from the DNA itself. A total of about 380,000 clones appear in this sample, roughly 96% of them only once. In total, the top ten clones hold about 0.32% of the sample.

The TCR sequence derives from a man aged 30 to 45 in good health. This sequence uses TRBV2 and TRBJ1-5; a weak D assignment points to TRBD1 (6 bases agree). Material for sequencing was memory CD8+ T cells sorted from blood. Sample cell subset or site, as interpreted from the label and publication: CD45RO+ cells pooled with CCR7-negative TemRA cells. CDR3 loop: CASNRDTYSNQPQHF. The DNA reads TGTGCCAGCAACCGGGACACTTATAGCAATCAGCCCCAGCATTTT. The CDR3 plus the reference TRBV2 and TRBJ1-5 genes for the other parts give the full variable domain: EPEVTQTPSHQVTQMGQEVILRCVPISNHLYFYWYRQILGQKVEFLVSFYNNEISEKSEIFDDQFSVERPDGSNFTLKIRSTKLEDSAMYFCASNRDTYSNQPQHFGDGTRLSIL.